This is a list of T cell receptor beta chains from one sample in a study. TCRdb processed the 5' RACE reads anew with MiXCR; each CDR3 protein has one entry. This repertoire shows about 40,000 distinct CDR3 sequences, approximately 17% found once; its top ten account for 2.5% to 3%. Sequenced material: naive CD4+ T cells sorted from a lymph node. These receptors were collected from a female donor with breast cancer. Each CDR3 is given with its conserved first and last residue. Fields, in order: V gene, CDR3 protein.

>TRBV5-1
CASSSRTKGDTQYF
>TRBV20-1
CSARRGTEACF
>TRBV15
CATSRDRGGQAEAFF
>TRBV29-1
CSARIGNEQYF
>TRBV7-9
CASSLSTPISGNTIYF
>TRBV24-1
CATSVAGTGGFNEQFF
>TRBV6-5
CASSLRRDSYGYTF
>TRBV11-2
CASSLGLAGGVMETQYF
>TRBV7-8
CASSLAYTQQVDTQYF
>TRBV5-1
CASSLRRGTEAFF
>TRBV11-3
CASSRRGGEYNEQFF
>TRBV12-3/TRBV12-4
CASRSTTSGGYNEQFF
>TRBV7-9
CASSLDSEKLVF
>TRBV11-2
CASSRTGGFMNTEAFF
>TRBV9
CASRDRTGKGEKLVF
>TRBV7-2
CASSLELATDTQYF
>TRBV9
CASSVGPGGTYNEQFF
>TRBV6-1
CASRWQGRNTGELFF
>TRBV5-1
CASSLTTANTIYF
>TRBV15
CATSRDTGVRGDTQYF
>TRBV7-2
CATGDRDNLNYEQYF
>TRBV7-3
CASKRDYNTDTQYF
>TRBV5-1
CASSFTAHDTQYF
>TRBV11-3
CASSGRTSGGAGDTQYF
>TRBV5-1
CASSLGRAGNTIYF
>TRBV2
CASGYRSYEQYF
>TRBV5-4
CASSGGTGVREKLFF
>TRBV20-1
CSASGGLGGQSSYNEQFF
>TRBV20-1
CSAYRDTQYF
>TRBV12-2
CASRLNPGYNSPLHF
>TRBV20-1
CSARFGSTNEKLFF
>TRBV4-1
CASSEGLNEQFF
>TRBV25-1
CASSDGQLSHPTIYF
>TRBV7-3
CASRLAGGSPGELFF
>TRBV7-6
CASSYNRENEQFF
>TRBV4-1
CASSQNFGQNTGELFF
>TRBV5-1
CASSFPGTQETQYF
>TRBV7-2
CASSPTGGVLEQFF
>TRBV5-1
CGSSVGTSGSYEQYF
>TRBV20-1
CSAPGLAGGRSDTQYF
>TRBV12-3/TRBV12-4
CASSLANQGETQYF
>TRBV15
CATSRRGTGTATTGELFF
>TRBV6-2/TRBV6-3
CASGLNQPQHF
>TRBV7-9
CASNKLAGEGEQYF
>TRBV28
CASSPRRGLTGELFF
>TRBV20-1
CSARDPAGQYSNQPQHF
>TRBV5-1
CASSSGLQPYEQYF
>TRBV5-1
CASSPGPGTDTQYF